This is a list of T cell receptor beta chains from one sample in a study of cytomegalovirus exposure and HLA in healthy donors. Clones were read by immunoSEQ multiplex PCR, and TCRdb kept only the in-frame ones, dropping some. The sample holds 150,000 or so clones, around 75% seen once. Sequencing used PBMCs. These TCRs come from a female donor in good health and CMV-seronegative. Both conserved end residues are part of each CDR3. A D gene is named only where the DNA matches it firmly. The size entry is marked missing in some rows and otherwise reads once, few, many or a size class.

V	D	size	J	DNA	CDR3
TRBV29-1	.	once	TRBJ2-7	TGCAGCGTTGGGGCCGGTGGGGCCTTCGAGCAGTACTTC	CSVGAGGAFEQYF
TRBV6-1	TRBD2	.	TRBJ2-7	TGTGCCAGCAGTGGAGAGGGACTAGCGGGCCACGAGCAGTACTTC	CASSGEGLAGHEQYF
TRBV7-6	.	few	TRBJ1-3	TGTGCCAGCAGCTTAGGGACACCGACCTCTGGAAACACCATATATTTT	CASSLGTPTSGNTIYF
TRBV12-1	.	.	TRBJ1-2	TGTGCCAGCACGACAGGGCCCCCCGATTACACCTTC	CASTTGPPDYTF
TRBV2	.	.	TRBJ2-7	TGTGCCAGCCTTTTGGACAGACTTCCCTACGAGCAGTACTTC	CASLLDRLPYEQYF
TRBV7-2	TRBD1	.	TRBJ1-2	TGTGCCAGCAGCCATGACAGGGTAGCCAACTATGGCTACACCTTC	CASSHDRVANYGYTF
TRBV6-1	.	.	TRBJ1-1	TGTGCCAGCAGTCCGGCGGGCAACACTGAAGCTTTCTTT	CASSPAGNTEAFF
TRBV4-1	.	.	TRBJ2-7	TGCGCCAGCAGCCAAGTACCGGGACTTAACTACGAGCAGTACTTC	CASSQVPGLNYEQYF
TRBV5-1	TRBD2	.	TRBJ2-1	TGCGCCAGCAGCTTCCAAGGACTAGCGGGGGCCTACAATGAGCAGTTCTTC	CASSFQGLAGAYNEQFF
TRBV5-1	.	.	TRBJ1-4	TGCGCCAGCAGCTTGGCGGCAGGGTCCAATGAAAAACTGTTTTTT	CASSLAAGSNEKLFF
TRBV2	TRBD1	.	TRBJ1-5	TGTGCCAGCAGTGCTGACAGGGGGCATCAGCCCCAGCATTTT	CASSADRGHQPQHF
TRBV6-4	.	once	TRBJ2-7	TGTGCCAGAGGCCGAGGTAGTGCCCTTTACGAGCAGTACTTC	CARGRGSALYEQYF
TRBV27	TRBD1	.	TRBJ1-4	TGTGCCAGCAGTCGAAACACAGGGGCTTACGAAAAACTGTTTTTT	CASSRNTGAYEKLFF
TRBV4-1	TRBD1	.	TRBJ1-6	TGCGCCAGCAGCCATTCCGGGACAGGGCAATCACCCCTCCACTTT	CASSHSGTGQSPLHF
TRBV7-3	.	.	TRBJ2-3	TGTGCCAGCAGCTTAACGTTGACGGGGACAGATACGCAGTATTTT	CASSLTLTGTDTQYF
TRBV6-1	TRBD2	.	TRBJ2-2	TGTGCCAGCTGGGGAGCGGGAAGGACCGGGGAGCTGTTTTTT	CASWGAGRTGELFF
TRBV9	TRBD2	.	TRBJ2-7	TGTGCCAGCAGCGTACCCCTAGTAGTGTTACGGGAGGGCCGAGACGAGCAGTACTTC	CASSVPLVVLREGRDEQYF
TRBV6-5	TRBD1	.	TRBJ1-4	TGTGCCAGCAGTGTCATGGGACAGGATAATGAAAAACTGTTTTTT	CASSVMGQDNEKLFF